Here is one T cell receptor (beta chain) with its context. One entry per CDR3 protein results from TCRdb running MiXCR on the RT-PCR reads. The sample lists more than 600,000 distinct CDR3 sequences, approximately 14% occurring once. This CDR3 is 16 amino acids long. Deletions cut 0 bases from V and 1 base from J, with 10 bases between. Germline lookup yields CDR1 WNHNN and CDR2 SYGVQD (reference sequence). The sample taken for sequencing was memory CD4+ T cells from blood. V gene TRBV10-1 combines with J gene TRBJ2-4; D gene uncertain. This clonotype originated in a female donor in good health, serving as a healthy control. The CDR3 nucleotides are TGCGCCAGCAGTGAGTCGAAAGGGTCCGCCAAAAACATTCAGTACTTC. It codes for CASSESKGSAKNIQYF.